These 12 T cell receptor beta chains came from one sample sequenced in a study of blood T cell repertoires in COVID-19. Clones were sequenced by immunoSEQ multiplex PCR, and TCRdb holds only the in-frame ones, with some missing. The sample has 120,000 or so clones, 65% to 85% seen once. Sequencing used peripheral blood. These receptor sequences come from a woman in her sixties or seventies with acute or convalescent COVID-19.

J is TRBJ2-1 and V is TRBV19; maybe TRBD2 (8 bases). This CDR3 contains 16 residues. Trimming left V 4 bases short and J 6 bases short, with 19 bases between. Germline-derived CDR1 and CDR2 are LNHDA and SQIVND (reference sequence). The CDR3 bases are TGTGCCAGTAGTACCGCCGGGACTAGGGGGCCCAATGAGCAGTTCTTC. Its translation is CASSTAGTRGPNEQFF.

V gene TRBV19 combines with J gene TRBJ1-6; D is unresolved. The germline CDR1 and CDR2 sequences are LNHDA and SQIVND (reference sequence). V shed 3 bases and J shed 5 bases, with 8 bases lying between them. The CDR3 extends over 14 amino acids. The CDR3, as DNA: TGTGCCAGTAGTATCCGACGGGATAATTCACCCCTCCACTTT. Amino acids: CASSIRRDNSPLHF.

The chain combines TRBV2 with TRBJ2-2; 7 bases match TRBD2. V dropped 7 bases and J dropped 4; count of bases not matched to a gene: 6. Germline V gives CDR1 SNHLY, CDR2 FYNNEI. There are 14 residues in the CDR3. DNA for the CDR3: TGTGCCAGCATAAAGCGGGGAGGCACCGGGGAGCTGTTTTTT. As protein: CASIKRGGTGELFF.

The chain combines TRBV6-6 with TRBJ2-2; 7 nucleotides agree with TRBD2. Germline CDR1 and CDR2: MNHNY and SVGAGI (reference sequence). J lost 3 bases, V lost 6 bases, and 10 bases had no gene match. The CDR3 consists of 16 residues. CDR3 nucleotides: TGTGCCAGCAGGGAACTGGGGGGGGGTTACACCGGGGAGCTGTTTTTT. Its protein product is CASRELGGGYTGELFF.

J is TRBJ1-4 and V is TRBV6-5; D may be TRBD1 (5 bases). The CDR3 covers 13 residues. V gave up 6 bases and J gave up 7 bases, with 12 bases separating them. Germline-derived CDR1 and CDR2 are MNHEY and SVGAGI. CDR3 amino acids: CASRMGGGEKLFF. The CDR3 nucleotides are TGTGCCAGCAGGATGGGGGGGGGTGAAAAACTGTTTTTT.

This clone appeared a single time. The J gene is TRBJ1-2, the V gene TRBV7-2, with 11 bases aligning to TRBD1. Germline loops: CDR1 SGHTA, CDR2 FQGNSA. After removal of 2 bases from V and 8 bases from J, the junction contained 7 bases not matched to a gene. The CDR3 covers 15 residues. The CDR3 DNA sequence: TGTGCCAGCAGCTTATTGGGGACAGGGGGGAGGGGCTACACCTTC. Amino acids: CASSLLGTGGRGYTF.

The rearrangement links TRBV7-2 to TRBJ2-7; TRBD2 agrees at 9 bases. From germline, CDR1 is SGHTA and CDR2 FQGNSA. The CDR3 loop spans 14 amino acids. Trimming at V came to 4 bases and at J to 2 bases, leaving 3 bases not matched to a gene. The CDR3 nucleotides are TGTGCCAGCAGCTCCAGCGGGGGGCCCTACGAGCAGTACTTC. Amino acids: CASSSSGGPYEQYF.

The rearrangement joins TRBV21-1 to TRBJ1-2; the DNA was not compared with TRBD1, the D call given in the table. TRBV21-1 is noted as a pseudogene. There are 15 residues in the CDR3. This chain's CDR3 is CASSKVPQGVYGYTF. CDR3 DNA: TGTGCCAGCAGCAAAGTCCCTCAGGGGGTCTATGGCTACACCTTC.

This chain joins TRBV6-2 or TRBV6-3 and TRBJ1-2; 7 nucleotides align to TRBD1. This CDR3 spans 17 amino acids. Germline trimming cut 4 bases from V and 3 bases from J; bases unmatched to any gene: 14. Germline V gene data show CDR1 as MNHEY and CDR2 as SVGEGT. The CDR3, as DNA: TGTGCCAGCAGTTTGGGATTTAAACAGGGGCCCCACTATGGCTACACCTTC. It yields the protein CASSLGFKQGPHYGYTF.

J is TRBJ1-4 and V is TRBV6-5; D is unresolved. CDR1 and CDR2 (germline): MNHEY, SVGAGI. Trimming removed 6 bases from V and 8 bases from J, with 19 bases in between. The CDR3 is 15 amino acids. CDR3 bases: TGTGCCAGCAGCCCCGTTTTTGGTAGAACGGAAAAACTGTTTTTT. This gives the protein CASSPVFGRTEKLFF.

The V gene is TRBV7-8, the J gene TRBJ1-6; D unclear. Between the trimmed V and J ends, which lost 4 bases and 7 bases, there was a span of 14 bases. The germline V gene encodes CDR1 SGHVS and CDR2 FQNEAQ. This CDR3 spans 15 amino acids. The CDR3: CASSSGGAGNSPLHF. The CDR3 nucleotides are TGTGCCAGCAGCTCAGGAGGCGCAGGAAATTCACCCCTCCACTTT.

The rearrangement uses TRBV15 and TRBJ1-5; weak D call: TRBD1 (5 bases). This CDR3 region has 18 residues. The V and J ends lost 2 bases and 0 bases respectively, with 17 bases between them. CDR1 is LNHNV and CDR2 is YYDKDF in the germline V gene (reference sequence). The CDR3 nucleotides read TGTGCCACCAGCAGAATCGGGGGAGGAAGGGGTAGCAATCAGCCCCAGCATTTT. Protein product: CATSRIGGGRGSNQPQHF.